This T cell receptor beta chain was sequenced during a study of OX40 agonist ivuxolimab in advanced cancers. At the level of the study: The mean age was 60 years, ranging from 23 to 79, with over 70% of participants male. Three patients showed partial responses: one hepatocellular carcinoma and two cutaneous melanoma cases.

Note on this clone: Its target is unknown.

Generated by immunoSEQ multiplex PCR, the TCRdb table keeps only in-frame clones and is missing some. The table lists some 60,000 clones, about four fifths of them singletons, with roughly 4.4% in the top ten. With 10 bases removed from V and 4 bases from J, the gap between germline ends came to 10 bases. This CDR3 region has 12 residues. Germline CDR1 reads MNHEY; CDR2 reads SMNVEV (reference sequence). Points from the study as a whole: Dosing at 0.1 to 3.0 mg/kg was accompanied by clonal expansion of CD4+ and CD8+ blood T cells by week 6.

The receptor's source is an adult with an advanced solid tumor such as melanoma, head and neck, liver or kidney cancer. This specimen was CD4+ or CD8+ T cells sorted from blood, taken in a trial of the OX40 agonist ivuxolimab. The chain joins TRBV27 to TRBJ2-2, with TRBD2 as a possible D gene (6 bases). DNA of the CDR3: TGTGCCACCCTGGGGGGCACCGGGGAGCTGTTTTTT. It codes for CATLGGTGELFF.